These T cell receptor beta chains were read from a single sample in a study of CD8 T cells in ankylosing spondylitis. TCRdb redid the calling of the 5' RACE reads with MiXCR, one entry per CDR3 protein. Here the sample spans a few hundred thousand distinct CDR3 sequences, about a sixth being singletons. Material for sequencing was blood, either unsorted or a sorted T cell fraction (not recorded which). Receptors were obtained from a male donor with ankylosing spondylitis or in good health (not recorded which). CDR3s include the opening cysteine and the closing phenylalanine or tryptophan. D genes are given only for firm matches. Some rows mark clone size as missing; the rest say once, few, many or name a class of expanded clone.

CDR3aa	CDR3nt	d_gene	len	j_gene	v_gene	abundance
CASSQAETDYEQYF	TGCGCCAGCAGCCAAGCTGAGACAGACTACGAGCAGTACTTC	-	14	TRBJ2-7	TRBV4-1	-
CASSDPGLAGQETQYF	TGCGCCAGCAGCGATCCGGGACTAGCGGGACAAGAGACCCAGTACTTC	TRBD2	16	TRBJ2-5	TRBV5-1	few
CASSLVLAGADTQYF	TGCGCCAGCAGCTTGGTGCTAGCGGGAGCAGATACGCAGTATTTT	TRBD2	15	TRBJ2-3	TRBV5-1	-
CASSLVQGIEAFF	TGTGCCAGCAGCCTCGTACAGGGGATTGAAGCTTTCTTT	TRBD1	13	TRBJ1-1	TRBV13	-
CASSWGLRMTSANYGYTF	TGTGCCAGCAGTTGGGGGCTCAGGATGACTAGTGCCAACTATGGCTACACCTTC	-	18	TRBJ1-2	TRBV28	-
CASSLGSGGPEAFF	TGTGCCAGCAGCCTGGGGTCAGGGGGCCCTGAAGCTTTCTTT	TRBD1	14	TRBJ1-1	TRBV7-2	-
CASSQGGTSPYEQYF	TGCGCCAGCAGCCAAGGGGGGACTAGCCCCTACGAGCAGTACTTC	TRBD2	15	TRBJ2-7	TRBV4-3	-
CASSLAGDLYNEQFF	TGTGCCAGCAGTTTAGCGGGAGACCTCTACAATGAGCAGTTCTTC	TRBD2	15	TRBJ2-1	TRBV7-3	few
CASSHGTSGVYEQYF	TGTGCCAGCAGCCACGGGACTAGCGGGGTCTACGAGCAGTACTTC	TRBD2	15	TRBJ2-7	TRBV5-6	-
CASSSPGTSGTYEQYF	TGTGCCAGCAGTTCCCCGGGGACTAGCGGGACCTACGAGCAGTACTTC	TRBD2	16	TRBJ2-7	TRBV12-3/TRBV12-4	few
CSVGGTGSSYEQYF	TGCAGCGTTGGCGGGACAGGGTCGTCCTACGAGCAGTACTTC	TRBD1	14	TRBJ2-7	TRBV29-1	few
CASSVLQEDTSSGSFSYEQYF	TGTGCCAGCAGCGTCCTACAGGAGGATACATCTAGCGGGAGTTTCTCCTACGAGCAGTACTTC	TRBD2	21	TRBJ2-7	TRBV11-2	-
CASSQKDRVGTDTQYF	TGTGCCAGCAGCCAAAAAGACAGGGTAGGAACAGATACGCAGTATTTT	TRBD1	16	TRBJ2-3	TRBV14	-
CASSLDREENIQYF	TGCGCCAGCAGCCTAGACAGGGAGGAGAACATTCAGTACTTC	-	14	TRBJ2-4	TRBV4-3	-
CSVEKPGELFF	TGCAGCGTTGAAAAGCCCGGGGAGCTGTTTTTT	-	11	TRBJ2-2	TRBV29-1	-
CASSQERWTEAFF	TGTGCCAGCAGCCAAGAGAGGTGGACTGAAGCTTTCTTT	-	13	TRBJ1-1	TRBV3-1	-
CASSQDVLGLAGEQYF	TGCGCCAGCAGCCAAGATGTGCTGGGACTAGCGGGAGAGCAGTACTTC	TRBD2	16	TRBJ2-7	TRBV4-1	-
CASSLSGTAQPYF	TGTGCCAGCAGTCTCTCGGGGACAGCACAACCGTACTTC	TRBD1	13	TRBJ2-7	TRBV28	few
CASSVFGMSDTQYF	TGTGCCAGCAGCGTGTTCGGGATGTCAGATACGCAGTATTTT	-	14	TRBJ2-3	TRBV9	-
CASTPLAGEYQETQYF	TGTGCCAGCACCCCTCTAGCGGGAGAGTACCAAGAGACCCAGTACTTC	TRBD2	16	TRBJ2-5	TRBV6-1	few
CASRLGGSMNEQFF	TGTGCCAGCAGGCTGGGCGGGAGTATGAATGAGCAGTTCTTC	TRBD2	14	TRBJ2-1	TRBV12-3/TRBV12-4	many
CSVEANDREAFF	TGCAGCGTTGAAGCCAACGACAGGGAAGCTTTCTTT	-	12	TRBJ1-1	TRBV29-1	few
CASSYHITGTDTQYF	TGTGCCAGCAGTTACCATATCACAGGGACAGATACGCAGTATTTT	-	15	TRBJ2-3	TRBV6-5	few
CASSQDRLAGVYETQYF	TGTGCCAGCAGCCAAGATCGACTAGCGGGAGTCTACGAGACCCAGTACTTC	TRBD2	17	TRBJ2-5	TRBV4-2	few
CASSQETTGYTEAFF	TGCGCCAGCAGCCAAGAAACGACAGGTTACACTGAAGCTTTCTTT	-	15	TRBJ1-1	TRBV5-1	-
CATSRQYPRQFYEQYF	TGTGCCACCAGCAGACAATACCCCCGACAGTTCTACGAGCAGTACTTC	-	16	TRBJ2-7	TRBV15	few
CASSYSRYSPYNEQFF	TGTGCCAGCAGTTACTCCCGATATAGCCCCTACAATGAGCAGTTCTTC	-	16	TRBJ2-1	TRBV6-5	-
CASSFHRDRGLNTEAFF	TGCGCCAGCAGCTTTCACCGGGACAGGGGCCTGAACACTGAAGCTTTCTTT	TRBD1	17	TRBJ1-1	TRBV5-1	few
CASSQTGTGLYNEQFF	TGCGCCAGCAGCCAAACCGGGACAGGGCTCTACAATGAGCAGTTCTTC	TRBD1	16	TRBJ2-1	TRBV4-1	-
CSVEEFGDRGWEQYF	TGCAGCGTTGAAGAATTCGGGGACAGGGGTTGGGAGCAGTACTTC	TRBD1	15	TRBJ2-7	TRBV29-1	many
CASSYPGVRENTEAFF	TGTGCCAGCAGTTACCCAGGGGTCCGTGAGAACACTGAAGCTTTCTTT	-	16	TRBJ1-1	TRBV6-5	few
CASSYSRQDLAKNIQYF	TGTGCCAGCAGTTACTCGAGACAGGACCTAGCCAAAAACATTCAGTACTTC	-	17	TRBJ2-4	TRBV6-5	few
CATSGRQVGYGYTF	TGTGCCACCAGCGGGAGACAGGTGGGCTATGGCTACACCTTC	-	14	TRBJ1-2	TRBV15	few
CASSLKLSGELFF	TGTGCCAGCAGTTTGAAACTCTCTGGGGAGCTGTTTTTT	-	13	TRBJ2-2	TRBV27	few
CASSVETSGIDEQYF	TGTGCCAGCAGCGTTGAGACTAGCGGGATCGACGAGCAGTACTTC	TRBD2	15	TRBJ2-7	TRBV9	few
CASSSQGLASYNEQFF	TGTGCCAGCAGCTCCCAAGGACTAGCCTCCTACAATGAGCAGTTCTTC	TRBD2	16	TRBJ2-1	TRBV7-9	-
CASSWAYTEAFF	TGTGCCAGCAGTTGGGCCTACACTGAAGCTTTCTTT	-	12	TRBJ1-1	TRBV12-3/TRBV12-4	-